Below, one T cell receptor (beta chain) is given with its context. The antigen is undetermined. The CDR3 covers 13 residues. Germline V gene sequence: CDR1 SGDLS, CDR2 YYNGEE. J gave up 5 bases and V 5 bases, and 7 bases lay outside the gene matches. Sequenced by immunoSEQ multiplex PCR; TCRdb stores in-frame clones only, minus some. The data contain around 10,000 clones, 80% of them singletons. This sample is part of a study of PD-1 blockade in classical Hodgkin lymphoma. Study-wide results and limits: Complete responders possessed baseline diversity comparable to newly diagnosed patients. In CD4+ cells, TCR diversity went up significantly by C4D1, but in CD8+ cells it did not.

Each patient's relapse followed autologous stem cell transplantation, and brentuximab vedotin exposure varied. Sample: peripheral blood mononuclear cells (PBMCs), taken before the second cycle of nivolumab. The origin of this receptor is a human donor with classical Hodgkin lymphoma. The chain is built from TRBV9 and TRBJ2-7; TRBD2 matches 7 bases. The CDR3 here is CASSRTSSHEQYF. The CDR3 bases are TGTGCCAGCAGTAGGACTAGTTCGCACGAGCAGTACTTC.